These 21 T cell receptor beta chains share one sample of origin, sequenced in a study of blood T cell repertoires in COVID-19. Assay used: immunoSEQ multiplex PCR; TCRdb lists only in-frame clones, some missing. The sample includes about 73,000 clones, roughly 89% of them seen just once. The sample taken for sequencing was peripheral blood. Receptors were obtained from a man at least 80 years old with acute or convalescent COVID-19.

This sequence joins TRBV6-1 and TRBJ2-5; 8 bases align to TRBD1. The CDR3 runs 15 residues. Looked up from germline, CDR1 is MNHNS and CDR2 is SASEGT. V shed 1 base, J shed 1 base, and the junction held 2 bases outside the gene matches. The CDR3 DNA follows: TGTGCCAGCAGTGAAGTCACAGGGGGCCAAGAGACCCAGTACTTC. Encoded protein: CASSEVTGGQETQYF.

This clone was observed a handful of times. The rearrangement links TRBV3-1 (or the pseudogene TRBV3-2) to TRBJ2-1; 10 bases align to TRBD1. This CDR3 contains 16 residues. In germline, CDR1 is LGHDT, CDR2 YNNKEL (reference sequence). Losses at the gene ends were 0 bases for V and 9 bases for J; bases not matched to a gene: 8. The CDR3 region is CASSQDYGQGVGEQFF. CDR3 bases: TGTGCCAGCAGCCAAGATTACGGACAGGGGGTTGGTGAGCAGTTCTTC.

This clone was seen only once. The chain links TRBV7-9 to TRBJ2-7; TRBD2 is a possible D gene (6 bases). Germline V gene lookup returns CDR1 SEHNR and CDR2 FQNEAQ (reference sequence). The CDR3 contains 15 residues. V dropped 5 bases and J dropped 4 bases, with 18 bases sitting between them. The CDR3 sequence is CASSPRLASMYEQYF. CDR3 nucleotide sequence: TGTGCCAGCAGCCCCCGGCTAGCGTCTATGTACGAGCAGTACTTC.

The CDR3 protein is CASSPSQENEQYF. In DNA, the CDR3 is TGTGCCAGCTCACCATCCCAGGAAAACGAGCAGTACTTC. The chain couples TRBV18 to TRBJ2-7; D remains unclear. V lost 2 bases, J lost 5 bases, and 10 bases lay in between. There are 13 residues in the CDR3. CDR1 is KGHSH, CDR2 LQKENI, per germline.

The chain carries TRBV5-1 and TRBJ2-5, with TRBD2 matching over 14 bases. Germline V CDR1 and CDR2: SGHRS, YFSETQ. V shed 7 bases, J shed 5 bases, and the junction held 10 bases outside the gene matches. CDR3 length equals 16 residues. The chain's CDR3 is CASGLPTSGRVETQYF. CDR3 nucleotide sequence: TGCGCCAGCGGCCTGCCGACTAGCGGGAGGGTCGAGACCCAGTACTTC.

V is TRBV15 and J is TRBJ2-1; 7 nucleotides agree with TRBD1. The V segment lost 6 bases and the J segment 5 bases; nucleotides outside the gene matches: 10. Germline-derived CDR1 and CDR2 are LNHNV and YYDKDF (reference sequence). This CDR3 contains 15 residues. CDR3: CATSRGQGQHNEQFF. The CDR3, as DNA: TGTGCCACCAGTCGCGGGCAGGGACAGCACAATGAGCAGTTCTTC.

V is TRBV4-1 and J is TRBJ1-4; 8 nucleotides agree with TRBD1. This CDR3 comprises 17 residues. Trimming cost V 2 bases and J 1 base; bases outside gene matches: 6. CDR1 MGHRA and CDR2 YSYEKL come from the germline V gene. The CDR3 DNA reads TGCGCCAGCAGCCAACTCGGACAGGGCGAAACTAATGAAAAACTGTTTTTT. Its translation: CASSQLGQGETNEKLFF.

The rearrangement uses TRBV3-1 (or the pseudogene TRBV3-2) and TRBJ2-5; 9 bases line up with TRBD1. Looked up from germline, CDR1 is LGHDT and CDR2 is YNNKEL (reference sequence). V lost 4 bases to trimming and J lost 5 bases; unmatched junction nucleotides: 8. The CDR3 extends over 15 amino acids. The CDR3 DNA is TGTGCCAGCAGCCCACAGGGGGCGTCGGGCGAGACCCAGTACTTC. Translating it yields CASSPQGASGETQYF.

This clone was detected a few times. CDR3 residues: CASSYSKGGSSGYTF. In DNA, the CDR3 is TGTGCCAGCAGTTACTCGAAGGGGGGGTCTAGCGGCTACACCTTC. V and J are TRBV6-5 and TRBJ1-2; D might be TRBD1 (6 bases). Germline CDR1 reads MNHEY; CDR2 reads SVGAGI. The CDR3 contains 15 residues. Trimming took 0 bases from V and 8 from J, leaving 16 bases between them.

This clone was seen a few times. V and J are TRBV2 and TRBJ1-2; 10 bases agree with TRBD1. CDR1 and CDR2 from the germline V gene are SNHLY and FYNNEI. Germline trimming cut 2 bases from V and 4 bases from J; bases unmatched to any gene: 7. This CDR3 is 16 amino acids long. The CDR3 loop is CASSERLTGGPYGYTF. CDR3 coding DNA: TGTGCCAGCAGTGAAAGACTGACAGGGGGCCCCTATGGCTACACCTTC.

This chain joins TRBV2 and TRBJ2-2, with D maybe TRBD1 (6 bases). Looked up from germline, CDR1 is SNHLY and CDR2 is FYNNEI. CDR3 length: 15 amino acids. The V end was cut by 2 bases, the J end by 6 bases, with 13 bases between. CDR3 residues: CASSELKGVPGELFF. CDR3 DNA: TGTGCCAGCAGTGAATTAAAGGGGGTACCCGGGGAGCTGTTTTTT.

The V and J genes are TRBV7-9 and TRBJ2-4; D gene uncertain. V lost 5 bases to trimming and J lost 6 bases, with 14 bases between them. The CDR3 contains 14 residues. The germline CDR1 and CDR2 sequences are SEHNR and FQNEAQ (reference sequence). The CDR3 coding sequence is TGTGCCAGCAGCCGATTTACCTCGGGAAACATTCAGTACTTC. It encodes CASSRFTSGNIQYF.

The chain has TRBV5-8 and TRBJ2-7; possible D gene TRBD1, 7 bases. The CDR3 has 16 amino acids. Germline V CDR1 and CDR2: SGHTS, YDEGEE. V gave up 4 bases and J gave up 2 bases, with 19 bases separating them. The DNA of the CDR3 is TGTGCCAGCAGCCCCGTCGGAGGGGGCAAAACCTACGAGCAGTACTTC. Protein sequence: CASSPVGGGKTYEQYF. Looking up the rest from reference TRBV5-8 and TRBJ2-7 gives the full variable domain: EAGVTQSPTHLIKTRGQQATLRCSPISGHTSVYWYQQALGLGLQFLLWYDEGEERNRGNFPPRFSGRQFPNYSSELNVNALELEDSALYLCASSPVGGGKTYEQYFGPGTRLTVT.

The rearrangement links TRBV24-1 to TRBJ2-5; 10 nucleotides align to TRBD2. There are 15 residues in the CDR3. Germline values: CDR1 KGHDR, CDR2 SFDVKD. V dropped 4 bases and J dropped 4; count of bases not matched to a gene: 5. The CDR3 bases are TGTGCCACCAGTGAACTAGCGGGATCGAGAGAGACCCAGTACTTC. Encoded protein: CATSELAGSRETQYF.

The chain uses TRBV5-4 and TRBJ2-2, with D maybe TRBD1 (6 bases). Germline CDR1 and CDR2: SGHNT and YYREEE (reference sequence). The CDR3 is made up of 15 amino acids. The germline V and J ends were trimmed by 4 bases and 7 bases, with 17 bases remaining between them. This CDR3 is CASSARDTIIGELFF. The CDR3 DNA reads TGTGCCAGCAGCGCCCGGGACACTATCATCGGGGAGCTGTTTTTT.

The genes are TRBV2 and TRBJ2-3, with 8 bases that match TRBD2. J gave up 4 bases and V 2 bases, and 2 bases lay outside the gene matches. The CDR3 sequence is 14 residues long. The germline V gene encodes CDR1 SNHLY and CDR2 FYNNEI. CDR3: CASSERGGADTQYF. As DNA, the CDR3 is TGTGCCAGCAGTGAACGGGGGGGGGCAGATACGCAGTATTTT.

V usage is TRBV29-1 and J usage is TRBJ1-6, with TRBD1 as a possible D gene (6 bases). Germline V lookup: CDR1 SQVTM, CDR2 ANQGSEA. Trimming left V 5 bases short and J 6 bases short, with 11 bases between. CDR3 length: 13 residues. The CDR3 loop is CSVLGQFNSPLHF. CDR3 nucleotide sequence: TGCAGCGTTTTAGGACAGTTTAATTCACCCCTCCACTTT.

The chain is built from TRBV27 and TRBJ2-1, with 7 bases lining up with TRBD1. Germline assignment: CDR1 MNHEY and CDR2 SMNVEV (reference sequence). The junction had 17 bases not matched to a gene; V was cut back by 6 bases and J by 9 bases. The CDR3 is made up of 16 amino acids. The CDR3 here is CASRRTGTAIIAEQFF. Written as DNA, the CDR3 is TGTGCCAGCAGAAGAACCGGGACAGCCATCATCGCTGAGCAGTTCTTC.

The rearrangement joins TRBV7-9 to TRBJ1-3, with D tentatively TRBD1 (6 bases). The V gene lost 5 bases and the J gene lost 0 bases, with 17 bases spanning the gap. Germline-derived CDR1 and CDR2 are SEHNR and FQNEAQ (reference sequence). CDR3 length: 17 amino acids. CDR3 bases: TGTGCCAGCAGCCCTCTACAGGGCCTAAGCTCTGGAAACACCATATATTTT. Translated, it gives CASSPLQGLSSGNTIYF.

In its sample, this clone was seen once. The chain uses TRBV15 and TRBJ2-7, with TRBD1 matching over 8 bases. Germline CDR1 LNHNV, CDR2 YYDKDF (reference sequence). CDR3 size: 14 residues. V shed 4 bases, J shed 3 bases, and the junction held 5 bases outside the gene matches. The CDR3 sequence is CATSTGQGNYEQYF. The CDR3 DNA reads TGTGCCACCAGCACTGGACAGGGTAACTACGAGCAGTACTTC.

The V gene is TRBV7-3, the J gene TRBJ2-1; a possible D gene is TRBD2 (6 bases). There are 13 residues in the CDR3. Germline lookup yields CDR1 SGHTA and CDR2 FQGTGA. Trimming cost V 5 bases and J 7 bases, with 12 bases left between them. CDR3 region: CASSPSRENEQFF. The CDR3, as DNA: TGTGCCAGCAGCCCGTCGCGGGAAAATGAGCAGTTCTTC.